Detailed here is one T cell receptor beta chain. Its specificity is unknown. The sample belongs to a study of cytomegalovirus exposure and HLA in healthy donors. As for the study in general: Researchers previously reported finding 90 million to 130 million unique TCR beta sequences from roughly 170 million T cells.

The study ran its PCR with 60 Vbeta and 13 Jbeta primers. TCRdb's copy holds only in-frame clones and misses some; the assay was immunoSEQ multiplex PCR. The table records 190,000 or so clones, about 80% of them present only once. Findings of the study overall: It was only CMV serostatus that was available as immune exposure information. Common viral pathogens seemed to be connected with several of the most significant clusters, according to a later analysis. Researchers reported from a later analysis that most CMV-associated TCR beta chains appeared HLA-restricted.

Trimming left V 3 bases short and J 0 bases short, with 8 bases between. This CDR3 is 13 amino acids long. Germline V gene data show CDR1 as GTSNPN and CDR2 as SVGIG (reference sequence). This TCR derives from a boy aged 5-17 years in good health and CMV-seronegative. The J gene is TRBJ1-1, the V gene TRBV30; D unclear. Material for sequencing was PBMCs. CDR3 loop: CAWRATLNTEAFF. CDR3 nucleotide sequence: TGTGCCTGGAGGGCGACACTGAACACTGAAGCTTTCTTT.